The entry that follows covers one T cell receptor beta chain sequence. Only in-frame clones appear in the TCRdb table, and some are missing; sequencing was by immunoSEQ multiplex PCR. The sample contains some 150,000 clones, about 77% of which appear only once. CDR1 is LGHNA and CDR2 is YNFKEQ in the germline V gene. V was cut by 1 base and J by 3 bases, with 13 bases left in between. The CDR3 length is 15 residues. The data originate from a study of blood T cell repertoires in COVID-19. The specimen was peripheral blood. The genes are TRBV4-2 and TRBJ2-7, with D perhaps TRBD1 (6 bases). This receptor was taken from a woman aged 80 or over with acute or convalescent COVID-19. CDR3 DNA: TGTGCCAGCAGCCAAGTGAGAGGGGGTGTCTACGAGCAGTACTTC. It codes for CASSQVRGGVYEQYF.